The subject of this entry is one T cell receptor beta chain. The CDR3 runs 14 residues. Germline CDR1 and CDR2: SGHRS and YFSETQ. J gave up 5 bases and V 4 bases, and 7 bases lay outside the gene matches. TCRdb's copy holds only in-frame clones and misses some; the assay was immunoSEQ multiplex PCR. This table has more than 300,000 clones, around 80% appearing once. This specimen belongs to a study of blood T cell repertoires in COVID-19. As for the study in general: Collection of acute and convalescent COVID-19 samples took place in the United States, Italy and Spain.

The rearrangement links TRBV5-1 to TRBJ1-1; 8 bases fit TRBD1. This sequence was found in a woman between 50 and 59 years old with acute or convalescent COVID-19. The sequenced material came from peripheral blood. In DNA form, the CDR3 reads TGCGCCAGCAGCCCGGACAGGGTTCGGACTGAAGCTTTCTTT. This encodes CASSPDRVRTEAFF.